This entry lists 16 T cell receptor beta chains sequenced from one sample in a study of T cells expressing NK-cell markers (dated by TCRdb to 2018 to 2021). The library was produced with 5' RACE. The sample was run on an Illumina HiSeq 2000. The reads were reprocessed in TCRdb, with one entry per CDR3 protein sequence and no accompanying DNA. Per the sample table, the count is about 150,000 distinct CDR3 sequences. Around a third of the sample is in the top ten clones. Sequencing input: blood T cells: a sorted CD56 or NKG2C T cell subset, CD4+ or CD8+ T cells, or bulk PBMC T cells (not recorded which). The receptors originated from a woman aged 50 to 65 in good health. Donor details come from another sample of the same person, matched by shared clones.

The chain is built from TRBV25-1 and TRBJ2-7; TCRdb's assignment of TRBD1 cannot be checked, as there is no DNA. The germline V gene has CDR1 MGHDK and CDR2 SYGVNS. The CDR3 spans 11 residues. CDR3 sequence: CASAQGDEQYF.

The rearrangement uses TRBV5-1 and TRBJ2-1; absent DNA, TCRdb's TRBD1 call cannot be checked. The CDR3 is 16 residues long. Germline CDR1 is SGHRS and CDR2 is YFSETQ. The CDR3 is CASSLSQGFSYNEQFF.

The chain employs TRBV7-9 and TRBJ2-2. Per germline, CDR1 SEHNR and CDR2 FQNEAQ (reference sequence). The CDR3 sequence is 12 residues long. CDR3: CASSSGSGELFF. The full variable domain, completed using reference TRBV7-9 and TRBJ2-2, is DTGVSQNPRHKITKRGQNVTFRCDPISEHNRLYWYRQTLGQGPEFLTYFQNEAQLEKSRLLSDRFSAERPKGSFSTLEIQRTEQGDSAMYLCASSSGSGELFFGEGSRLTVL.

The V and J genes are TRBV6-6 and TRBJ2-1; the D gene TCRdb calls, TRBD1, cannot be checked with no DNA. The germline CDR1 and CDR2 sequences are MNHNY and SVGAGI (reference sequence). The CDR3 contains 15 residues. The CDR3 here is CATTTNGGGSYEQFF.

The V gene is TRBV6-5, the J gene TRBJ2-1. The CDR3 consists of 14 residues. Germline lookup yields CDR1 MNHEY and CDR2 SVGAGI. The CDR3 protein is CASNKRLGYNEQFF.

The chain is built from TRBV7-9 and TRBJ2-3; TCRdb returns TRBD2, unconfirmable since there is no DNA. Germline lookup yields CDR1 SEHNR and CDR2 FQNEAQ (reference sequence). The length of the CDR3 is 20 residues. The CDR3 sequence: CASSLGRWGLGEQSTDTQYF.

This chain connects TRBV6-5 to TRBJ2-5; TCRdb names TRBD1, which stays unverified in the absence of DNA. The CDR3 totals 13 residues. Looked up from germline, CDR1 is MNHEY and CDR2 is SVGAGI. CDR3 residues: CASSWGEWETQYF.

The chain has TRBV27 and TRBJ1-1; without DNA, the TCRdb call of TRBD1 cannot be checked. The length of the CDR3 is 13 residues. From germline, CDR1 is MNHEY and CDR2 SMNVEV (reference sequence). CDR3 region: CASSAGKNTEAFF.

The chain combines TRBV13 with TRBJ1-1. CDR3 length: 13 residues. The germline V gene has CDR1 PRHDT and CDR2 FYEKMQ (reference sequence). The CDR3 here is CASSFQPSTEAFF.

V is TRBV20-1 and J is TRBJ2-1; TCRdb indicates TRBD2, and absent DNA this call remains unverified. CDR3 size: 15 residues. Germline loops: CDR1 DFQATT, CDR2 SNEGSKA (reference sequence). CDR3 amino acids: CSAREGDSDYNEQFF.

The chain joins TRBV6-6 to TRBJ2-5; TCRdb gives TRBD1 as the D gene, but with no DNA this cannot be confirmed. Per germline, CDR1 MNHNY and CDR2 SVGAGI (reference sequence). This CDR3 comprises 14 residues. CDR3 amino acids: CASSYSGAKETQYF.

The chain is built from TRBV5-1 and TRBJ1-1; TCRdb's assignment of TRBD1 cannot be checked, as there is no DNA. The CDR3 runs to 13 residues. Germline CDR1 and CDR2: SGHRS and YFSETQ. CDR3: CASSVEGYAEAFF.

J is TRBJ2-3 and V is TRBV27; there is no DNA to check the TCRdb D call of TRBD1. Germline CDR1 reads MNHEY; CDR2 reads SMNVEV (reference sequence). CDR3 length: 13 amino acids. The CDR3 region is CASLAGGTDTQYF.

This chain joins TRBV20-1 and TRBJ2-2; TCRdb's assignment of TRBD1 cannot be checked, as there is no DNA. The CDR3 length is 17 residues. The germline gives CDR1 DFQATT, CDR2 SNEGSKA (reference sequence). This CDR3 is CSATNPLDEGGTGELFF.

Here the CDR3 reads CASSSATGAHPLNEQFF. This sequence joins TRBV27 and TRBJ2-1; TCRdb picks TRBD1, but there is no DNA to check that call. The germline gives CDR1 MNHEY, CDR2 SMNVEV (reference sequence). The CDR3 extends over 17 amino acids.

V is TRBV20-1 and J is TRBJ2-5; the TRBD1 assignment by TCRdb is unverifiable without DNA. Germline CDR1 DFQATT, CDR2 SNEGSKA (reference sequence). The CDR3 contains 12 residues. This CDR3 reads CSARWGTETQYF.